This TCR beta chain appears in the sequencing data of a study of blood T cell repertoires in COVID-19. Study-wide background: Material from acute and convalescent COVID-19 was sourced from the United States, Italy and Spain. The cDNA or gDNA used as material had been derived from T cells, B-cell-depleted T cells, or PBMCs.

Repertoires were generated with immunoSEQ multiplex PCR, while TCRdb's copy carries only in-frame clones and drops some. The sample records 120,000 or so clones, more than 70% being singletons. This CDR3 spans 16 amino acids. The germline CDR1 and CDR2 sequences are MNHNY and SVGAGI (reference sequence). Between the trimmed V and J ends, which lost 0 bases and 4 bases, there was a span of 10 bases. This receptor was obtained from an elderly man with active or convalescent COVID-19. The rearrangement uses TRBV6-6 and TRBJ2-6, with D possibly TRBD1 on 5 matching bases. Specimen: peripheral blood. The CDR3 region is CASSYSKGSGANVLTF. The CDR3 DNA reads as TGTGCCAGCAGTTACTCGAAGGGGTCGGGGGCCAACGTCCTGACTTTC.